The next 32 T cell receptor beta chains were all read from a single sample in a study of patients and donors after allogeneic stem cell transplantation (TCRdb year 2020). The method was RT-PCR. The data were produced on a NextSeq 550. Using fastp at Q25 and MiXCR, TCRdb reprocessed the public reads and kept productive beta chains. Each CDR3 protein appears once, grouped with its most common genes and DNA. Recorded for this sample are approximately 410,000 distinct CDR3 sequences; roughly 16% of them occurred a single time. The biggest ten clones account for 7.2% of the sample. Sequences were obtained from blood, either unsorted or a sorted T cell fraction (not recorded which). These TCRs come from a human donor who was either an allogeneic HSCT recipient or a stem cell or donor lymphocyte infusion donor (not recorded which). It is not recorded whose cells these are; they may come from a transplant donor.

This clonotype was observed a few times. CDR3 DNA sequence: TGTGCCAGCAGCGTTAGCGGGAGAGATCCAGATACGCAGTATTTT. It yields the protein CASSVSGRDPDTQYF. The genes are TRBV7-3 and TRBJ2-3, with TRBD2 matching 9 bases. Germline-derived CDR1 and CDR2 are SGHTA and FQGTGA. V lost 5 bases, J lost 4 bases, and 7 bases stayed unmatched. The CDR3 totals 15 residues.

The chain uses TRBV19 and TRBJ2-7; 8 positions agree with TRBD1. This CDR3 comprises 15 residues. The germline V gene has CDR1 LNHDA and CDR2 SQIVND (reference sequence). The V and J ends lost 7 bases and 3 bases, in that order; junction bases with no gene match: 11. The CDR3 DNA sequence: TGTGCCAGTACCCCCGGACAGGGAAAGCGCTACGAGCAGTACTTC. Its translation: CASTPGQGKRYEQYF.

The genes are TRBV12-3 or TRBV12-4 and TRBJ1-1; D unresolved. Trimming cost V 5 bases and J 3 bases, with 16 bases left between them. This CDR3 comprises 15 residues. CDR3 nucleotide sequence: TGTGCCAGCAGTCCCATTGGGAATCTTCACACTGAAGCTTTCTTT. Amino acid sequence: CASSPIGNLHTEAFF.

The rearrangement links TRBV12-3 or TRBV12-4 to TRBJ2-1; TRBD2 aligns across 9 bases. The CDR3 length is 16 residues. With 6 bases clipped from V and 12 bases from J, the junction kept 18 bases outside the gene matches. The CDR3: CASSPQRGLAGSWQFF. In DNA, the CDR3 is TGTGCCAGCAGCCCACAGCGGGGACTAGCAGGGAGTTGGCAGTTCTTC.

This clonotype has at least ten counts. The V and J genes are TRBV5-1 and TRBJ1-1, with TRBD1 as a possible D gene (6 bases). The CDR3 sequence is 11 residues long. V shed 5 bases and J shed 8 bases, with 10 bases lying between them. Germline assignment: CDR1 SGHRS and CDR2 YFSETQ. CDR3 bases: TGCGCCAGCAGGGCCGGGACAGAAGCTTTCTTT. Residues: CASRAGTEAFF.

The J gene is TRBJ2-7, the V gene TRBV30; D call uncertain. Germline CDR1 and CDR2: GTSNPN and SVGIG (reference sequence). CDR3 length: 11 residues. Trimming took 3 bases from V and 2 from J, leaving 5 bases between them. CDR3 DNA: TGTGCCTGGAGGCGTACCTACGAGCAGTACTTC. It translates to CAWRRTYEQYF.

This clonotype was picked up one time. V and J are TRBV19 and TRBJ2-3; 7 positions match TRBD2. There are 17 residues in the CDR3. The J segment lost 2 bases and the V segment lost 10 bases, leaving 18 bases of the junction unmatched. From germline, CDR1 is LNHDA and CDR2 SQIVND (reference sequence). In DNA, the CDR3 is TGTGCCACCATCGGGGGGTCTAGCAGCCGATACACAGATACGCAGTATTTT. Encoded protein: CATIGGSSSRYTDTQYF.

This clonotype was found many times. V gene TRBV5-1 combines with J gene TRBJ1-1; tentatively, D is TRBD1 (6 bases). CDR1 SGHRS and CDR2 YFSETQ come from the germline V gene. The CDR3 has 15 residues. With 0 bases removed from V and 4 bases from J, the gap between germline ends came to 13 bases. Here the CDR3 reads CASSLADRRITEAFF. For the CDR3, the DNA is TGCGCCAGCAGCTTGGCGGACAGACGTATCACTGAAGCTTTCTTT.

Here the CDR3 DNA reads TGCAGCGTTGATCCGGGCGAAAATGGCTACACCTTC. It yields the protein CSVDPGENGYTF. The gene calls are TRBV29-1 and TRBJ1-2; D is unclear. Trimming took off 3 bases at V and 6 bases at J, with 11 bases between the two ends. This CDR3 has 12 amino acids. Germline loops: CDR1 SQVTM, CDR2 ANQGSEA.

This sequence joins TRBV6-1 and TRBJ2-7, with 7 bases lining up with TRBD1. Germline-derived CDR1 and CDR2 are MNHNS and SASEGT. CDR3 length: 15 amino acids. Germline trimming cut 2 bases from V and 4 bases from J; bases unmatched to any gene: 8. Here the CDR3 DNA reads TGTGCCAGCAGTGAAATCGACAGGGCCATGTACGAGCAGTACTTC. The encoded protein is CASSEIDRAMYEQYF.

This clonotype was detected ten times or more. The chain joins TRBV4-3 to TRBJ1-1; 7 nucleotides line up with TRBD1. CDR1 is LGHNA, CDR2 YSLEER, per germline. The trim removed 3 bases at V and 9 bases at J, leaving 4 bases unmatched. The CDR3 sequence is 12 residues long. Here the CDR3 DNA reads TGCGCCAGCAGCCACGGGACAGCTAAAGCTTTCTTT. Translation gives CASSHGTAKAFF.

The V and J genes are TRBV5-1 and TRBJ2-1, with 8 bases lining up with TRBD1. V lost 2 bases, J lost 9 bases, and 13 bases stayed unmatched. The CDR3 extends over 16 amino acids. CDR1 and CDR2 from the germline V gene are SGHRS and YFSETQ. CDR3 sequence: CASSFNTGGSSSEQFF. The CDR3 DNA sequence: TGCGCCAGCAGCTTCAACACAGGGGGATCTAGCAGTGAGCAGTTCTTC.

This clonotype was seen a few times. The gene calls are TRBV6-5 and TRBJ2-5, with D possibly TRBD2 on 6 matching bases. The V end was cut by 0 bases, the J end by 0 bases, with 14 bases between. The CDR3 has 17 amino acids. In germline, CDR1 is MNHEY, CDR2 SVGAGI. The CDR3 loop reads CASSYSRMSSDQETQYF. CDR3 DNA: TGTGCCAGCAGTTACTCGAGAATGTCTAGCGACCAAGAGACCCAGTACTTC.

This clonotype was seen more than once but under ten times. The chain uses TRBV10-3 and TRBJ1-1, with D possibly being TRBD1 (6 bases). Germline V CDR1 and CDR2: ENHRY, SYGVKD. V lost 7 bases to trimming and J lost 0 bases, with 15 bases between them. The CDR3 has 15 residues. The DNA for the CDR3 is TGTGCCATCAAGGGTTGGGACAACCTGAACACTGAAGCTTTCTTT. Its translation: CAIKGWDNLNTEAFF.

This clonotype turned up a few times. The chain recombines TRBV20-1 with TRBJ2-1, with D possibly TRBD1 on 5 matching bases. This CDR3 has 12 residues. V was shortened by 6 bases and J by 8 bases, with 14 bases between the two germline ends. The germline V gene has CDR1 DFQATT and CDR2 SNEGSKA (reference sequence). CDR3 protein: CSAQGLLDEQFF. CDR3 in DNA: TGCAGTGCGCAGGGCCTATTGGATGAGCAGTTCTTC.

This chain links TRBV7-9 with TRBJ2-2; D is ambiguous. The CDR3 consists of 12 residues. Germline CDR1 SEHNR, CDR2 FQNEAQ (reference sequence). The V gene lost 1 base and the J gene lost 9 bases, with 6 bases spanning the gap. This CDR3 reads CASSLVNRELFF. CDR3 DNA sequence: TGTGCCAGCAGCTTAGTCAACCGGGAGCTGTTTTTT. The full variable domain, its missing parts supplied by reference TRBV7-9 and TRBJ2-2, is DTGVSQNPRHKITKRGQNVTFRCDPISEHNRLYWYRQTLGQGPEFLTYFQNEAQLEKSRLLSDRFSAERPKGSFSTLEIQRTEQGDSAMYLCASSLVNRELFFGEGSRLTVL.

The V gene is TRBV5-6, the J gene TRBJ1-1; D is unclear. The germline V and J ends were trimmed by 5 bases and 4 bases, with 12 bases remaining between them. The CDR3 is made up of 13 amino acids. Germline loops: CDR1 SGHDT, CDR2 YYEEEE. The CDR3 DNA reads TGTGCCAGCAGGGTATGGGGTGGCACTGAAGCTTTCTTT. This gives the protein CASRVWGGTEAFF.

This clonotype occurred a few times. The chain uses TRBV3-1 and TRBJ1-6; no clear D gene. The germline CDR1 and CDR2 sequences are LGHDT and YNNKEL (reference sequence). Trimming took 4 bases from V and 3 from J, leaving 7 bases between them. The CDR3 is 14 residues long. CDR3 region: CASSPANYNSPLHF. CDR3 sequence (DNA): TGTGCCAGCAGCCCGGCAAACTATAATTCACCCCTCCACTTT. The whole variable domain, remainder taken from reference TRBV3-1 and TRBJ1-6, is DTAVSQTPKYLVTQMGNDKSIKCEQNLGHDTMYWYKQDSKKFLKIMFSYNNKELIINETVPNRFSPKSPDKAHLNLHINSLELGDSAVYFCASSPANYNSPLHFGNGTRLTVT.

This clonotype appeared a few times. V usage is TRBV7-9 and J usage is TRBJ2-5; D uncertain. CDR3 size: 15 residues. In germline, CDR1 is SEHNR, CDR2 FQNEAQ (reference sequence). V lost 3 bases and J 1 base, leaving 12 bases between the germline ends. CDR3 sequence: CASSFRRKSQETQYF. CDR3 coding DNA: TGTGCCAGCAGCTTTAGAAGGAAATCCCAAGAGACCCAGTACTTC.

The chain couples TRBV20-1 to TRBJ2-7; TRBD2 might be the D (5 bases). Germline V lookup: CDR1 DFQATT, CDR2 SNEGSKA (reference sequence). Between the trimmed V and J ends, which lost 1 base and 3 bases, there was a span of 13 bases. The CDR3 covers 14 residues. The CDR3 region has the DNA TGCAGTGCTAGAGTGCTCAGCGGCGTCTACGAGCAGTACTTC. Translation: CSARVLSGVYEQYF.

This clonotype has more than one count but fewer than ten. Here the CDR3 reads CASRYAGGSGNSPLHF. Here the CDR3 DNA reads TGCGCCAGCAGGTACGCCGGGGGATCGGGTAATTCACCCCTCCACTTT. The J gene is TRBJ1-6, the V gene TRBV4-1, with D maybe TRBD1 (5 bases). The CDR3 extends over 16 amino acids. The germline CDR1 and CDR2 sequences are MGHRA and YSYEKL. Trimming removed 6 bases from V and 6 bases from J, with 18 bases in between.

This chain connects TRBV5-1 to TRBJ1-6, with D perhaps matching TRBD1 (6 bases). V was trimmed by 7 bases and J by 6 bases, leaving 17 bases between them. The CDR3 runs to 15 residues. Germline lookup yields CDR1 SGHRS and CDR2 YFSETQ. CDR3 bases: TGCGCCAGCGGCGGGGGGGACACAATTAATTCACCCCTCCACTTT. As protein: CASGGGDTINSPLHF.

The chain uses TRBV4-1 and TRBJ2-5, with unresolved D. V was clipped by 0 bases and J by 6 bases, with 8 bases between them. Germline CDR1 MGHRA, CDR2 YSYEKL. This CDR3 contains 13 residues. The DNA for the CDR3 is TGCGCCAGCAGCCAAGATCGACCGCAGACCCAGTACTTC. It translates to CASSQDRPQTQYF.

The gene calls are TRBV6-5 and TRBJ2-1, with 9 bases lining up with TRBD2. This CDR3 has 17 residues. With 4 bases clipped from V and 5 bases from J, the junction kept 12 bases outside the gene matches. Germline-derived CDR1 and CDR2 are MNHEY and SVGAGI. CDR3 nucleotides: TGTGCCAGCAGTTCCCCCCAACTAGCGGGCGGCCACAATGAGCAGTTCTTC. Its protein is CASSSPQLAGGHNEQFF.

The table lists this clonotype with a few counts. V is TRBV7-2 and J is TRBJ2-5; D might be TRBD1 (6 bases). V was clipped by 4 bases and J by 6 bases, with 15 bases between them. The CDR3 runs to 14 residues. The germline CDR1 and CDR2 sequences are SGHTA and FQGNSA. The CDR3 region is CASSSQGTRKTQYF. DNA for the CDR3: TGTGCCAGCAGCTCCCAGGGGACCAGAAAGACCCAGTACTTC.

This clonotype turned up a few times. This chain links TRBV25-1 with TRBJ1-1; weak D call: TRBD1 (6 bases). Per germline, CDR1 MGHDK and CDR2 SYGVNS. The CDR3 sequence is 14 residues long. V lost 3 bases, J lost 2 bases, and 10 bases lay in between. The CDR3 region has the DNA TGTGCCAGCAGTGACAACAGGGAAAACACTGAAGCTTTCTTT. This sequence encodes CASSDNRENTEAFF.

This clonotype was seen only a few times. The rearrangement uses TRBV4-3 and TRBJ2-2; D is unclear. The germline V and J ends were trimmed by 2 bases and 0 bases, with 4 bases remaining between them. There are 14 residues in the CDR3. In germline, CDR1 is LGHNA, CDR2 YSLEER. The CDR3 loop reads CASSQLANTGELFF. The CDR3 DNA sequence: TGCGCCAGCAGCCAACTAGCGAACACCGGGGAGCTGTTTTTT.

This clonotype was picked up a small number of times. The J gene is TRBJ2-2, the V gene TRBV29-1; D is tentatively TRBD1 or TRBD2 (5 bases each). Trimming stripped 1 base from V and 5 bases from J, with 14 bases between. The CDR3 consists of 15 residues. The germline V gene has CDR1 SQVTM and CDR2 ANQGSEA. CDR3 DNA: TGCAGCGTTGAAGTCAGCGGAGAGGGGACCGGGGAGCTGTTTTTT. The encoded protein is CSVEVSGEGTGELFF.

This clonotype was found a few times. The chain couples TRBV7-3 to TRBJ2-3; no clear D gene. Germline V gene data show CDR1 as SGHTA and CDR2 as FQGTGA. The CDR3 covers 14 residues. V was clipped by 5 bases and J by 4 bases, with 13 bases between them. In DNA, the CDR3 is TGTGCCAGCAGCCCGGATGGGCTCGCAGATACGCAGTATTTT. It codes for CASSPDGLADTQYF.

The V and J genes are TRBV15 and TRBJ1-2; D remains ambiguous. Germline V CDR1 and CDR2: LNHNV, YYDKDF (reference sequence). Trimming left V 0 bases short and J 4 bases short, with 6 bases between. The CDR3 runs 13 residues. CDR3 DNA: TGTGCCACCAGCAGAGAGTACGTCTATGGCTACACCTTC. As protein: CATSREYVYGYTF.

The chain links TRBV25-1 to TRBJ2-1; either TRBD1 or TRBD2 may fit D (5 bases each). From germline, CDR1 is MGHDK and CDR2 SYGVNS. The CDR3 is made up of 16 amino acids. Trimming took 6 bases from V and 15 from J, leaving 30 bases between them. Written as DNA, the CDR3 is TGTGCCAGCAGACGATCCCGGGACGTCCGTGGGGGTAGGATGTTCTTC. It specifies CASRRSRDVRGGRMFF.

V is TRBV2 and J is TRBJ2-2; D gene ambiguous. Germline assignment: CDR1 SNHLY and CDR2 FYNNEI. The CDR3 extends over 17 amino acids. Trimming shortened V by 3 bases and J by 7 bases, and 21 bases separated the two germline ends. CDR3 in amino acids: CASSDPISTPSDGELFF. Written as DNA, the CDR3 is TGTGCCAGCAGTGATCCCATTAGCACCCCCAGTGACGGGGAGCTGTTTTTT.